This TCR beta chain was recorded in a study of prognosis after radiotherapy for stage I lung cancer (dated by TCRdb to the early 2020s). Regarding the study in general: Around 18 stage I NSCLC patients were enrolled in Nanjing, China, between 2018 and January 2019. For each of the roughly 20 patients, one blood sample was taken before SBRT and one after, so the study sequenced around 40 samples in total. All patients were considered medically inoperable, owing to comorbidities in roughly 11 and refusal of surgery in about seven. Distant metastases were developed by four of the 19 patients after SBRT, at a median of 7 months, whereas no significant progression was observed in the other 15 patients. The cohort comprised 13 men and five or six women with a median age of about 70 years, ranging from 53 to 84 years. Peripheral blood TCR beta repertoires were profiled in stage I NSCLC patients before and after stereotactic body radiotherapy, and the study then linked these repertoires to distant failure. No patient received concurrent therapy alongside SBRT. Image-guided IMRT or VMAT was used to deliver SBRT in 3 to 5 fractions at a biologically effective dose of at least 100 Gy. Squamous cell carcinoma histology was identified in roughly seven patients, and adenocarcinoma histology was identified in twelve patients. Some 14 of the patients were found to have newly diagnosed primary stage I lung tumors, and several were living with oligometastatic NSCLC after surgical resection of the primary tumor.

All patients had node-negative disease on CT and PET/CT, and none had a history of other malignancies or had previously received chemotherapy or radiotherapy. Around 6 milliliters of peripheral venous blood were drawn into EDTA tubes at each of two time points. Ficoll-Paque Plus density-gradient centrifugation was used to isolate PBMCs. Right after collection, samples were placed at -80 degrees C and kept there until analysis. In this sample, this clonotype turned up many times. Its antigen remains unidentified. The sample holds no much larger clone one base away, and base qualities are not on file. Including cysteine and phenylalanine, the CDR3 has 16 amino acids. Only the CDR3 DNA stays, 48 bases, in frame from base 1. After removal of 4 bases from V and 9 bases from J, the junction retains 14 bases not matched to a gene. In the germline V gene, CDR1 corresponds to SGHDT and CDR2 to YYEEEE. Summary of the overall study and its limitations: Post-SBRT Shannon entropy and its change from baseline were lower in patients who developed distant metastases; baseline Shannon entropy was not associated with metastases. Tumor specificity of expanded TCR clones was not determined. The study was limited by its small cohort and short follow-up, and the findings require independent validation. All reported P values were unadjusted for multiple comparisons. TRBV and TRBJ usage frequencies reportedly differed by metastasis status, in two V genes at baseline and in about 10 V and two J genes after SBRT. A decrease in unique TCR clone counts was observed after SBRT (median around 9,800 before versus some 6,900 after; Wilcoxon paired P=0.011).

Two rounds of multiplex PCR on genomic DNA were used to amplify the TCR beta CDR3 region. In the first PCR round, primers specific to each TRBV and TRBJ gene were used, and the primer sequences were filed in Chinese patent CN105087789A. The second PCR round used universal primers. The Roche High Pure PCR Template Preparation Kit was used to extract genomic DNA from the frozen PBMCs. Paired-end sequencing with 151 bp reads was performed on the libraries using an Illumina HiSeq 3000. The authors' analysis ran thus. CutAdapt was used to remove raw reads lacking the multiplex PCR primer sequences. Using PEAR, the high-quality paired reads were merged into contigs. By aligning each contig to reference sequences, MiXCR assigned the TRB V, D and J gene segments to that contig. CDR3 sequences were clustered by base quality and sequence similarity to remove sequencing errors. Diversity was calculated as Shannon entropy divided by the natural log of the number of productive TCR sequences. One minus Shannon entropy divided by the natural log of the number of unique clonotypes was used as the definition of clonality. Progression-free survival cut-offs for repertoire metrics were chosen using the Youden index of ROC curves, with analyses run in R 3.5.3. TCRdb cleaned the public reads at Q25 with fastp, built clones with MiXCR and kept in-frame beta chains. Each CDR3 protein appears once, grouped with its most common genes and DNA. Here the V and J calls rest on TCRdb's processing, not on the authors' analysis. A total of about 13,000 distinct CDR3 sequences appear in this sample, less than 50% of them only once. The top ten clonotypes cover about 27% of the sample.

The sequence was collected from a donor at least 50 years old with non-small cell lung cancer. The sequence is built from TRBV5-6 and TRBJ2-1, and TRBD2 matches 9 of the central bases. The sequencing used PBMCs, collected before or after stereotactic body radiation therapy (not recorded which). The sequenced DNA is TGTGCCAGCAGCACGCTCTGGCGGGAGGGCCCAGGTGAGCAGTTCTTC. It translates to CASSTLWREGPGEQFF.